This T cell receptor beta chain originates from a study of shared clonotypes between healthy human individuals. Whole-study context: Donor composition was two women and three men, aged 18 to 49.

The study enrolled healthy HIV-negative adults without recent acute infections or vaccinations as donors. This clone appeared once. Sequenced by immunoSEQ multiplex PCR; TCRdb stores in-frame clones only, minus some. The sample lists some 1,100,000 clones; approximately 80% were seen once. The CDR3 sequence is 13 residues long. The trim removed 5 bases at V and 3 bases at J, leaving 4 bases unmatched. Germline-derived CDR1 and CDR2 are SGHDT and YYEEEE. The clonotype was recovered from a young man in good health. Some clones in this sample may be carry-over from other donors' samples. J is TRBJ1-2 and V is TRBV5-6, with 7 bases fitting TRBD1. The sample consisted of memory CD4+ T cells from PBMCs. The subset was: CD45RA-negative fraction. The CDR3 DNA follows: TGTGCCAGCAGACCGGGACAGCACTATGGCTACACCTTC. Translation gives CASRPGQHYGYTF.